A single sample is the source of the 28 T cell receptor beta chains below, sequenced in a study of response to subunit inactivated influenza vaccine. TCRdb re-called the RT-PCR reads through MiXCR, storing one row per CDR3 protein. The sample includes approximately 500,000 distinct CDR3 sequences, roughly 13% of them seen just once. The sample was PBMCs from blood, taken roughly 48 days after vaccination. These receptors were taken from a man aged 45-65 years who received an inactivated influenza vaccine.

This clonotype was detected only a few times. The V gene is TRBV6-5, the J gene TRBJ2-1, with a weak D call TRBD1 (5 bases). This CDR3 region has 15 residues. The V gene's germline CDR1 is MNHEY and CDR2 SVGAGI. V gave up 1 base and J gave up 6 bases, with 13 bases separating them. CDR3 DNA sequence: TGTGCCAGCAGTTACTTTCAGGGAACGGGCAATGAGCAGTTCTTC. Amino acids: CASSYFQGTGNEQFF.

This clonotype has more than one count but fewer than ten. This chain uses TRBV20-1 with TRBJ1-4, with a weak D call TRBD1 (5 bases). Germline V CDR1 and CDR2: DFQATT, SNEGSKA (reference sequence). V was clipped by 1 base and J by 0 bases, with 12 bases between them. This CDR3 contains 16 residues. The chain's CDR3 is CSARVTGPATNEKLFF. The CDR3 DNA reads TGCAGTGCTAGAGTGACGGGACCTGCAACTAATGAAAAACTGTTTTTT.

The V call is TRBV7-2, the J call TRBJ2-1; D possibly matches TRBD1 or TRBD2 (5 bases each). Trimming took 2 bases from V and 1 from J, leaving 9 bases between them. This CDR3 comprises 15 residues. Germline lookup yields CDR1 SGHTA and CDR2 FQGNSA. CDR3 sequence reads: CASSLLGVSYNEQFF. The CDR3 DNA is TGTGCCAGCAGCTTATTGGGGGTTTCCTACAATGAGCAGTTCTTC.

The table lists this clonotype with a few counts. The chain has TRBV5-1 and TRBJ2-7; TRBD1 agrees at 7 bases. The CDR3 has 15 amino acids. Germline V gene data show CDR1 as SGHRS and CDR2 as YFSETQ. V lost 2 bases, J lost 2 bases, and 7 bases stayed unmatched. The CDR3 protein is CASSLNGQGAYEQYF. Here the CDR3 DNA reads TGCGCCAGCAGCTTAAATGGTCAGGGGGCCTACGAGCAGTACTTC.

This clonotype has ten or more counts. The J gene is TRBJ2-7, the V gene TRBV29-1; D tentatively reads TRBD1 or TRBD2 (6 bases each). V lost 7 bases, J lost 0 bases, and 19 bases lay in between. Germline lookup yields CDR1 SQVTM and CDR2 ANQGSEA. This CDR3 has 15 residues. The CDR3 loop reads CSARRGTTSSYEQYF. The CDR3 DNA follows: TGCAGCGCCCGGAGGGGGACCACAAGCTCCTACGAGCAGTACTTC.

The rearrangement uses TRBV7-9 and TRBJ1-1; D gene uncertain. V was shortened by 5 bases and J by 1 base, with 17 bases between the two germline ends. Germline lookup yields CDR1 SEHNR and CDR2 FQNEAQ (reference sequence). The CDR3 length is 16 residues. CDR3 residues: CASSLKATAGNTEAFF. CDR3 nucleotides: TGTGCCAGCAGCCTAAAGGCCACAGCAGGGAACACTGAAGCTTTCTTT. Together with reference TRBV7-9 and TRBJ1-1, the CDR3 gives the full variable domain: DTGVSQNPRHKITKRGQNVTFRCDPISEHNRLYWYRQTLGQGPEFLTYFQNEAQLEKSRLLSDRFSAERPKGSFSTLEIQRTEQGDSAMYLCASSLKATAGNTEAFFGQGTRLTVV.

This chain links TRBV7-9 with TRBJ2-5, with 8 positions matching TRBD1. The germline gives CDR1 SEHNR, CDR2 FQNEAQ (reference sequence). V was clipped by 5 bases and J by 2 bases; unmatched bases: 10. This CDR3 region has 16 residues. The CDR3 DNA sequence: TGTGCCAGCAGCCCCCGGACAGGGACGGCGCAAGAGACCCAGTACTTC. Translated, it gives CASSPRTGTAQETQYF.

This clonotype appeared a few times. The chain has TRBV20-1 and TRBJ2-3, with 11 nucleotides matching TRBD2. The length of the CDR3 is 17 residues. J was trimmed by 4 bases and V by 2 bases; bases with no gene match: 11. Germline lookup yields CDR1 DFQATT and CDR2 SNEGSKA (reference sequence). CDR3 nucleotide sequence: TGCAGTGCTAGACCTCGAACTAGCGGGAGCTTGCCAGATACGCAGTATTTT. As protein: CSARPRTSGSLPDTQYF.

About this clonotype itself: Just one base apart from a much larger clone, this may be a read error. J is TRBJ2-3 and V is TRBV20-1, with 10 bases aligning to TRBD2. Germline V gene data show CDR1 as DFQATT and CDR2 as SNEGSKA (reference sequence). CDR3 length: 20 amino acids. The CDR3 sequence: CSPRDGAPSGGFRGTDTQYF. CDR3 DNA: TGCAGTCCTAGAGATGGCGCTCCTAGCGGGGGTTTCCGAGGCACAGATACGCAGTATTTT.

This chain uses TRBV30 with TRBJ2-7; D not certain. The germline gives CDR1 GTSNPN, CDR2 SVGIG (reference sequence). The CDR3 is 14 amino acids. V lost 0 bases and J lost 0, with 9 bases in between. CDR3 region: CAWSVELGSYEQYF. CDR3 nucleotides: TGTGCCTGGAGTGTTGAGTTGGGCTCCTACGAGCAGTACTTC.

The chain uses TRBV7-9 and TRBJ2-3, with D uncertain. CDR3 length: 16 residues. Trimming stripped 2 bases from V and 1 base from J, with 13 bases between. Germline V CDR1 and CDR2: SEHNR, FQNEAQ (reference sequence). Here the CDR3 reads CASSLSGPWGTDTQYF. CDR3 in DNA: TGTGCCAGCAGCTTAAGTGGACCGTGGGGCACAGATACGCAGTATTTT.

Remarks on this clonotype: Sequence at one end of the junction differs from germline and may be a read error. The chain employs TRBV20-1 and TRBJ1-5; weak D call: TRBD1 (6 bases). The V gene's germline CDR1 is DFQATT and CDR2 SNEGSKA (reference sequence). CDR3 size: 14 residues. CDR3: CIASGSQGMQPQHF. CDR3 coding DNA: TGCATTGCTAGTGGGTCCCAGGGGATGCAGCCCCAGCATTTT.

Only a few counts were recorded for this clonotype. The chain carries TRBV7-9 and TRBJ1-2, with D perhaps matching TRBD1 (6 bases). Trimming took off 1 base at V and 4 bases at J, with 10 bases between the two ends. From germline, CDR1 is SEHNR and CDR2 FQNEAQ (reference sequence). This CDR3 has 14 residues. Written as DNA, the CDR3 is TGTGCCAGCAGCTTAGAGGTGACAGGCTATGGCTACACCTTC. Translating it yields CASSLEVTGYGYTF.

The V and J genes are TRBV30 and TRBJ2-1; D is undetermined. V was shortened by 0 bases and J by 4 bases, with 16 bases between the two germline ends. CDR1 is GTSNPN and CDR2 is SVGIG in the germline V gene (reference sequence). This CDR3 region has 16 residues. Written as DNA, the CDR3 is TGTGCCTGGAGTGTAAGGGCTACCTATTTTTACAATGAGCAGTTCTTC. Encoded protein: CAWSVRATYFYNEQFF.

Notes on this clonotype: This may stem from a read error, because a much larger clone lies one nucleotide away. This chain uses TRBV7-2 with TRBJ2-3, with TRBD2 matching over 15 bases. The CDR3 spans 17 residues. J lost 2 bases, V lost 6 bases, and 6 bases had no gene match. CDR1 SGHTA and CDR2 FQGNSA come from the germline V gene. The CDR3 coding sequence is TGTGCCAGCAGACGGACTAGCGGGGGGGTCGTCACAGATACGCAGTATTTT. Translated: CASRRTSGGVVTDTQYF.

This chain links TRBV11-2 with TRBJ2-6; 8 bases match TRBD1. Germline CDR1 reads SGHAT; CDR2 reads FQNNGV. There are 19 residues in the CDR3. Trimming cost V 7 bases and J 1 base; bases outside gene matches: 15. The CDR3 reads CASTSKRQGTLSGANVLTF. The CDR3 DNA reads TGTGCCAGCACCTCCAAAAGACAGGGGACCCTTTCTGGGGCCAACGTCCTGACTTTC.

The sample holds a few counts of this clonotype. The rearrangement links TRBV7-9 to TRBJ2-3, with D perhaps matching TRBD2 (5 bases). Trimming removed 5 bases from V and 1 base from J, with 19 bases in between. Germline V gene data show CDR1 as SEHNR and CDR2 as FQNEAQ (reference sequence). The CDR3 consists of 17 residues. For the CDR3, the DNA is TGTGCCAGCAGCCCAGACTCGGGGTTGGGAGGCACAGATACGCAGTATTTT. This codes for CASSPDSGLGGTDTQYF.

V and J are TRBV19 and TRBJ2-3, with TRBD1 matching 9 bases. With 6 bases clipped from V and 2 bases from J, the junction kept 6 bases outside the gene matches. Germline V gene sequence: CDR1 LNHDA, CDR2 SQIVND (reference sequence). The CDR3 runs 15 residues. The CDR3 sequence is CASRRRDRDTDTQYF. Here the CDR3 DNA reads TGTGCCAGTAGGAGACGGGACAGGGACACAGATACGCAGTATTTT.

This clonotype showed up just a few times. This chain connects TRBV5-5 to TRBJ2-5; TRBD1 aligns across 7 bases. The CDR3 totals 16 residues. In germline, CDR1 is SGHKS, CDR2 YYEKEE (reference sequence). Unmatched junction bases numbered 12, after V lost 4 bases and J lost 3 bases. CDR3 coding DNA: TGTGCCAGCAGCCCACACCGAACAGGGGCAAAAGAGACCCAGTACTTC. This gives the protein CASSPHRTGAKETQYF. Drawing the rest from reference TRBV5-5 and TRBJ2-5, the complete variable domain is DAGVTQSPTHLIKTRGQQVTLRCSPISGHKSVSWYQQVLGQGPQFIFQYYEKEERGRGNFPDRFSARQFPNYSSELNVNALLLGDSALYLCASSPHRTGAKETQYFGPGTRLLVL.

CDR3 in DNA: TGCAGCGTCGGGACAGACCTCAACTATGGCTACACCTTC. This codes for CSVGTDLNYGYTF. This chain uses TRBV29-1 with TRBJ1-2; 7 nucleotides align to TRBD1. The junction had 6 bases not matched to a gene; V was cut back by 6 bases and J by 2 bases. Germline V gene sequence: CDR1 SQVTM, CDR2 ANQGSEA. The CDR3 loop spans 13 amino acids.

The CDR3 region has the DNA TGCAGTGCTCTCAAGCCCAGAGTAAATGAGCAGTTCTTC. Protein product: CSALKPRVNEQFF. This chain connects TRBV20-1 to TRBJ2-1; D not certain. V lost 5 bases to trimming and J lost 7 bases, with 15 bases between them. The CDR3 runs to 13 residues. Germline V lookup: CDR1 DFQATT, CDR2 SNEGSKA (reference sequence).

This clonotype was observed many times. J is TRBJ2-7 and V is TRBV6-1; D possibly corresponds to TRBD2 (6 bases). Germline V gives CDR1 MNHNS, CDR2 SASEGT. This CDR3 is built from 16 residues. The V gene lost 5 bases and the J gene lost 4 bases, with 21 bases spanning the gap. Here the CDR3 reads CASSPPGTPGDYEQYF. CDR3 DNA sequence: TGTGCCAGCAGTCCCCCCGGGACTCCGGGGGATTACGAGCAGTACTTC.

By sample fraction, this clonotype is medium-sized (0.01 to 0.1%). This sequence joins TRBV29-1 and TRBJ2-1, with D tentatively TRBD1 (6 bases). V lost 7 bases and J lost 2, with 21 bases in between. Germline V gives CDR1 SQVTM, CDR2 ANQGSEA. This CDR3 has 16 amino acids. CDR3 bases: TGCAGCGCCTTACCCCCAGGGGAGTTTACCTACAATGAGCAGTTCTTC. Protein sequence: CSALPPGEFTYNEQFF.

This clonotype was counted between two and nine times. This rearrangement joins TRBV4-2 to TRBJ2-3, with 9 bases aligning to TRBD2. The CDR3 is 18 residues long. V was clipped by 1 base and J by 6 bases; unmatched bases: 14. Germline CDR1 and CDR2: LGHNA and YNFKEQ. CDR3 residues: CASSQGPAGGRGLDTQYF. CDR3 sequence (DNA): TGTGCCAGCAGCCAAGGTCCAGCGGGAGGCCGCGGCTTGGATACGCAGTATTTT.

The chain is built from TRBV7-6 and TRBJ2-1; no reliable D call. There are 16 residues in the CDR3. Trimming pared 0 bases from V and 0 bases from J, leaving 9 bases between. Germline values: CDR1 SGHVS, CDR2 FNYEAQ. The CDR3 region has the DNA TGTGCCAGCAGCTTAGCGATCCCTAGCTCCTACAATGAGCAGTTCTTC. Translation gives CASSLAIPSSYNEQFF.

This clonotype was counted at least ten times. The chain has TRBV20-1 and TRBJ2-7; TRBD2 matches at 9 bases. The germline gives CDR1 DFQATT, CDR2 SNEGSKA (reference sequence). Trimming at V came to 5 bases and at J to 0 bases, leaving 5 bases not matched to a gene. The CDR3 length is 14 residues. The DNA for the CDR3 is TGCAGTGCTCCCCGGACTAGCGCCTCCTACGAGCAGTACTTC. It codes for CSAPRTSASYEQYF.

This chain uses TRBV3-1 with TRBJ2-2; 10 nucleotides match TRBD2. V dropped 8 bases and J dropped 3; count of bases not matched to a gene: 6. Per germline, CDR1 LGHDT and CDR2 YNNKEL (reference sequence). The CDR3 consists of 15 residues. The CDR3 sequence is CASSLAGAHTGELFF. The CDR3 coding sequence is TGTGCCAGCTCGCTAGCGGGGGCCCACACCGGGGAGCTGTTTTTT. Full variable domain (remainder filled in from reference TRBV3-1 and TRBJ2-2): DTAVSQTPKYLVTQMGNDKSIKCEQNLGHDTMYWYKQDSKKFLKIMFSYNNKELIINETVPNRFSPKSPDKAHLNLHINSLELGDSAVYFCASSLAGAHTGELFFGEGSRLTVL.

V and J are TRBV6-5 and TRBJ2-1; D is undetermined. This CDR3 is built from 13 residues. The germline V gene has CDR1 MNHEY and CDR2 SVGAGI. Trimming took off 4 bases at V and 9 bases at J, with 13 bases between the two ends. CDR3 amino acids: CASSSLLVAEQFF. CDR3 coding DNA: TGTGCCAGCAGTTCCCTTCTGGTAGCTGAGCAGTTCTTC.